This T cell receptor (beta chain) was sequenced in a study of T cells in Graves' hyperthyroidism and ophthalmopathy. Study-level findings and limits: Blood samples included most of the expanded thyroid clonotypes exceeding 0.001.

Concerning this clonotype: The target antigen is unknown. A much larger clone sits a single nucleotide away, making a read error possible.

In germline, CDR1 is KGHSH, CDR2 LQKENI. The J segment lost 4 bases and the V segment lost 4 bases, leaving 10 bases of the junction unmatched. This CDR3 spans 15 amino acids. Amplification of TCR beta CDR3 regions used RNA as the template. During a first-round RT-PCR of the TCR CDR3, the HTBI primer set was used. TCRdb re-analysed the multiplex PCR reads in MiXCR, keeping a single row per CDR3 protein. The profile shows hundreds of thousands of distinct CDR3 sequences, 14% of them singletons. The receptor was derived from a woman between 40 and 50 years old with Graves' hyperthyroidism. Sequencing was done on a sample of blood. The chain combines TRBV18 with TRBJ2-7, with 7 bases lining up with TRBD2. The CDR3 loop is CASSQGTNLAYEQYF. The CDR3 coding sequence is TGTGCCAGCTCACAAGGGACTAACCTCGCATACGAGCAGTACTTC.